A single T cell receptor beta chain is shown here with its context. Its antigen is as yet unknown. Profiling relied on immunoSEQ multiplex PCR, and the TCRdb table lists in-frame clones only, not all of them. The sample carries 95,000 to 150,000 clones, 85% to 90% recorded once. The data are from a study of T cell responses to AZD1222 COVID-19 vaccine. The wider study: Pooled together were second doses at about 4 or about 12 weeks. Overall study results and limits: Two doses of AZD1222 preceded a rise in Spike-specific TCR breadth and depth.

Trimming removed 4 bases from V and 2 bases from J; junction bases left unmatched: 21. Germline-derived CDR1 and CDR2 are MNHEY and SMNVEV (reference sequence). The CDR3 has 20 residues. The clonotype comes from an adult in good health. The material was peripheral blood, obtained on day 0 of AZD1222 vaccination. The chain combines TRBV27 with TRBJ2-7, with 9 positions matching TRBD1. The CDR3 loop is CASSSPSGTGRGLTPYEQYF. The CDR3 DNA reads TGTGCCAGCAGTTCCCCCTCCGGGACAGGGCGGGGATTGACCCCCTACGAGCAGTACTTC.